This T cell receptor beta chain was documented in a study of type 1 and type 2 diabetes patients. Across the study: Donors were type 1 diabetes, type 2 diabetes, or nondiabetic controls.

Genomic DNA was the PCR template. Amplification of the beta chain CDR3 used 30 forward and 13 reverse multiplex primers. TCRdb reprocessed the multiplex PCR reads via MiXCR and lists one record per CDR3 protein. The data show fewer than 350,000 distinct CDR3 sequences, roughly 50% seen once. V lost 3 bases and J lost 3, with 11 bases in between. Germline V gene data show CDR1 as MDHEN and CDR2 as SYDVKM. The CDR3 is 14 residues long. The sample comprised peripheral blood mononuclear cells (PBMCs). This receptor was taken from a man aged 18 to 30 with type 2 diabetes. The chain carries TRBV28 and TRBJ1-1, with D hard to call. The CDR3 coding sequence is TGTGCCAGCAGTTTGAGGCCCACCTACACTGAAGCTTTCTTT. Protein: CASSLRPTYTEAFF.